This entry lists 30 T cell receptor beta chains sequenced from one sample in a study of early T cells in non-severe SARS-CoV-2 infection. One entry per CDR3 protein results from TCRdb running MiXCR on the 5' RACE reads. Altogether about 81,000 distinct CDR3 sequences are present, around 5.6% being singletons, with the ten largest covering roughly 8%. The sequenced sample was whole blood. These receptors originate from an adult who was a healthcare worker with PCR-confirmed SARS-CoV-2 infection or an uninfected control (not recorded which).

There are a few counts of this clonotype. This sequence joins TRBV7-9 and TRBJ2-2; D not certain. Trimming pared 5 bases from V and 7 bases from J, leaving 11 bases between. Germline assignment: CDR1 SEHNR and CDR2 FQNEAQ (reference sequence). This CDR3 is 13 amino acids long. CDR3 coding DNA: TGTGCCAGCAGCCCTCAGGAATACGGGGAGCTGTTTTTT. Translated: CASSPQEYGELFF.

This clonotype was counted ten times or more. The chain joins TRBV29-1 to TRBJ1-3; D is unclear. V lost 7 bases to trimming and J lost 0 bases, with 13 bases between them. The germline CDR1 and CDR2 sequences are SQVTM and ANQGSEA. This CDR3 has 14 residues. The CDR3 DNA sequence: TGCAGCGCTCTAAGCGGGGTCTCTGGAAACACCATATATTTT. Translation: CSALSGVSGNTIYF.

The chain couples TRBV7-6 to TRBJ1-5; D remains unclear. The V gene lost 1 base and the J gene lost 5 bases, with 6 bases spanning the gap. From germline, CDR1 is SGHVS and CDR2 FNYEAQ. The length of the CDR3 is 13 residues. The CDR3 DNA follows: TGTGCCAGCAGCTTAGATTTGGATCAGCCCCAGCATTTT. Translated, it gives CASSLDLDQPQHF.

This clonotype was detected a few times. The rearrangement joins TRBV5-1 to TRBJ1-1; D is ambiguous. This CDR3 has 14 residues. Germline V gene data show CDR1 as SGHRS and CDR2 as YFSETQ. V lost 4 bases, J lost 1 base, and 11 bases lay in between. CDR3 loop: CASSQNAGNTEAFF. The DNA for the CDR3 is TGCGCCAGCAGCCAAAACGCCGGGAACACTGAAGCTTTCTTT.

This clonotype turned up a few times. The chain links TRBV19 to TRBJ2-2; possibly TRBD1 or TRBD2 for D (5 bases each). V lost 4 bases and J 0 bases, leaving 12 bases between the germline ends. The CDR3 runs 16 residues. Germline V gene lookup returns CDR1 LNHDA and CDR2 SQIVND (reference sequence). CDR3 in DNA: TGTGCCAGTAGTACGCTCGGGACGGCGAACACCGGGGAGCTGTTTTTT. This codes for CASSTLGTANTGELFF.

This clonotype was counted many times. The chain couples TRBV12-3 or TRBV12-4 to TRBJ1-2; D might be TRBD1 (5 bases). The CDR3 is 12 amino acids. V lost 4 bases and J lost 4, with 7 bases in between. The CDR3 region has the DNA TGTGCCAGCAGTTCAGGGACCTATGGCTACACCTTC. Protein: CASSSGTYGYTF.

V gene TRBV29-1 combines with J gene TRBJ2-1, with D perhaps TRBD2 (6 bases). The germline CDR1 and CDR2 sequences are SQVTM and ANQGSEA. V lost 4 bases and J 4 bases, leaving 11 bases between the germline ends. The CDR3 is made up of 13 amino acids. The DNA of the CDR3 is TGCAGCGTTGTTTCTAGCGATTACAATGAGCAGTTCTTC. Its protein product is CSVVSSDYNEQFF.

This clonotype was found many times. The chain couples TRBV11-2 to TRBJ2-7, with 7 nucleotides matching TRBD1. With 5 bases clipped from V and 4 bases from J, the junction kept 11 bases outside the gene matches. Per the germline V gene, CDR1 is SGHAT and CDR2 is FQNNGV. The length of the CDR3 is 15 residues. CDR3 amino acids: CASSRHGTDQYEQYF. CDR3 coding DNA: TGTGCCAGCAGCCGTCACGGGACAGACCAATACGAGCAGTACTTC.

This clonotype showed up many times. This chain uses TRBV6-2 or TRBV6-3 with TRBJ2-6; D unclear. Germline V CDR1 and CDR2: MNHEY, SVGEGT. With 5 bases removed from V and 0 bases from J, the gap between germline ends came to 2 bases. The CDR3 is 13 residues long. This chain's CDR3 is CASSVSGANVLTF. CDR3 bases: TGTGCCAGCAGTGTCTCTGGGGCCAACGTCCTGACTTTC.

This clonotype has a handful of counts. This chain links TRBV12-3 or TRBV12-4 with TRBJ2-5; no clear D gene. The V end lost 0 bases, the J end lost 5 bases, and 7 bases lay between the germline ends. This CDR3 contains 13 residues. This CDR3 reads CASSLAGRETQYF. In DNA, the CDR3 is TGTGCCAGCAGTTTAGCTGGACGGGAGACCCAGTACTTC.

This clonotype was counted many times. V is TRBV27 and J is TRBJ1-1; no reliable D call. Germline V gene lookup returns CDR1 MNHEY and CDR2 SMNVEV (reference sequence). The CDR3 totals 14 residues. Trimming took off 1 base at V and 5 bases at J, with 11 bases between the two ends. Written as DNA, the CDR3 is TGTGCCAGCAGTTTATTACCCAGGCGGACTGAAGCTTTCTTT. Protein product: CASSLLPRRTEAFF.

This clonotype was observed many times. The CDR3 spells CASSLGRAGDHEQFF. Written as DNA, the CDR3 is TGTGCCAGCAGCTTAGGTAGGGCGGGAGACCATGAGCAGTTCTTC. The chain employs TRBV7-9 and TRBJ2-1; 7 bases align to TRBD2. Looked up from germline, CDR1 is SEHNR and CDR2 is FQNEAQ (reference sequence). V was pared by 1 base and J by 8 bases, with 8 bases of the junction left unmatched. The CDR3 loop spans 15 amino acids.

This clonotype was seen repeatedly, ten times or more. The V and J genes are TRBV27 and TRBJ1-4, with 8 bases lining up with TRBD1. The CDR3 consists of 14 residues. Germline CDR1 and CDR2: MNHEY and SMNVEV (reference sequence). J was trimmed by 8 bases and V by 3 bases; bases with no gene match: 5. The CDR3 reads CASSFRRGQEKLFF. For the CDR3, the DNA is TGTGCCAGCAGTTTCCGCAGGGGGCAGGAAAAACTGTTTTTT. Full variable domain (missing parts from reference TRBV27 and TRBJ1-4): EAQVTQNPRYLITVTGKKLTVTCSQNMNHEYMSWYRQDPGLGLRQIYYSMNVEVTDKGDVPEGYKVSRKEKRNFPLILESPSPNQTSLYFCASSFRRGQEKLFFGSGTQLSVL.

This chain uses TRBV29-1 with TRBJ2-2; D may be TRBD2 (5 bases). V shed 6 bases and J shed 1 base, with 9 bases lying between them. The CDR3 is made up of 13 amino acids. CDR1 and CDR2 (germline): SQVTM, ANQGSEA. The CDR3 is CSVDGKNTGELFF. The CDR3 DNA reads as TGCAGCGTGGACGGGAAGAACACCGGGGAGCTGTTTTTT.

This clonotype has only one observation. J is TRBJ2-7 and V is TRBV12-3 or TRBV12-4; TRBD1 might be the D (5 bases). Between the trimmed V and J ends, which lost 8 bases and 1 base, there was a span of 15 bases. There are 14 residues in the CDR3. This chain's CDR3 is CASAWGPRSYEQYF. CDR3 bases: TGTGCCAGCGCGTGGGGCCCACGGTCCTACGAGCAGTACTTC.

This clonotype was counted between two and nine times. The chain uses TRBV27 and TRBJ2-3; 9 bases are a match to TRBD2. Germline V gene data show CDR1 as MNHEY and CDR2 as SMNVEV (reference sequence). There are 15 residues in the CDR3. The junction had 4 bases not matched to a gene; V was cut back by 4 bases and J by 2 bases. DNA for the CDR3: TGTGCCAGCAGTTGGAGCGGGGGGACCACAGATACGCAGTATTTT. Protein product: CASSWSGGTTDTQYF.

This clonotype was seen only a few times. For the CDR3, the DNA is TGTGCCAGCAGCTTAGCACAGAACCAAGAGACCCAGTACTTC. This sequence encodes CASSLAQNQETQYF. This sequence joins TRBV7-2 and TRBJ2-5; D unclear. Germline loops: CDR1 SGHTA, CDR2 FQGNSA. Trimming took off 0 bases at V and 0 bases at J, with 5 bases between the two ends. The CDR3 is made up of 14 amino acids. The full variable domain, its missing parts supplied by reference TRBV7-2 and TRBJ2-5, is GAGVSQSPSNKVTEKGKDVELRCDPISGHTALYWYRQSLGQGLEFLIYFQGNSAPDKSGLPSDRFSAERTGGSVSTLTIQRTQQEDSAVYLCASSLAQNQETQYFGPGTRLLVL.

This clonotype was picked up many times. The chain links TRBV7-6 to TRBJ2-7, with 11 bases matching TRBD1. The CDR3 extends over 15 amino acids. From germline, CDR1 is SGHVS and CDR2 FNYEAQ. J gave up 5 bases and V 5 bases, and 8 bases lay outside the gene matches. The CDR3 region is CASSPLGQGANEQYF. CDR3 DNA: TGTGCCAGCAGCCCTCTCGGACAGGGGGCCAACGAGCAGTACTTC.

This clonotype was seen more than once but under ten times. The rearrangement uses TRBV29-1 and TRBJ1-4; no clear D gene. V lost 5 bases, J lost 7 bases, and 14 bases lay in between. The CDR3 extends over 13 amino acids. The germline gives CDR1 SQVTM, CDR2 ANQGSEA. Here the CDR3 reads CSVRRMGVEKLFF. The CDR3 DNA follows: TGCAGCGTTCGGCGGATGGGAGTTGAAAAACTGTTTTTT.

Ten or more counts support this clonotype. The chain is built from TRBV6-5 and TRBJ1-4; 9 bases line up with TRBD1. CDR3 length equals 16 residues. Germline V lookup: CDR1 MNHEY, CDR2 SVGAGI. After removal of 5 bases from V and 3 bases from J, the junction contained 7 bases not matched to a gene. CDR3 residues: CASSKQGAPSNEKLFF. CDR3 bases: TGTGCCAGCAGTAAACAGGGGGCTCCATCTAATGAAAAACTGTTTTTT.

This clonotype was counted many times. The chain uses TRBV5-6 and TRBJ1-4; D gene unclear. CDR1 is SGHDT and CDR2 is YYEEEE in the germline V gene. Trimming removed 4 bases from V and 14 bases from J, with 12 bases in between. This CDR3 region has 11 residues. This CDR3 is CASSVGKVLFF. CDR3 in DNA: TGTGCCAGCAGCGTGGGAAAAGTGCTGTTTTTT.

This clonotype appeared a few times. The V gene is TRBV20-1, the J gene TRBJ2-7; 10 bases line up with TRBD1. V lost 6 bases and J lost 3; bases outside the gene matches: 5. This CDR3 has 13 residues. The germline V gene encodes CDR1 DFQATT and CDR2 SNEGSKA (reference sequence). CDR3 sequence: CSAVTGGLYEQYF. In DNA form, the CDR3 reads TGCAGTGCCGTGACAGGGGGCCTCTACGAGCAGTACTTC.

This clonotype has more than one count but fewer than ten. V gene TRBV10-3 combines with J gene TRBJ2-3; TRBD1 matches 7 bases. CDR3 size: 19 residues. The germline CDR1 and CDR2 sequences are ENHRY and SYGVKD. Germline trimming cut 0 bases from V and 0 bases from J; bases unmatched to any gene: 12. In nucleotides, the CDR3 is TGTGCCATCAGTGAGTCTAAGGGGGCCAGGGACCGAAGCACAGATACGCAGTATTTT. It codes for CAISESKGARDRSTDTQYF.

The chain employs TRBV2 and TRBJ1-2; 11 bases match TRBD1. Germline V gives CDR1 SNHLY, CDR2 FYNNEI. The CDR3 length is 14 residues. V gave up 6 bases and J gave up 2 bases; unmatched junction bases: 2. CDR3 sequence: CASSGDRGNYGYTF. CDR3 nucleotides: TGTGCCAGCAGCGGGGACAGGGGGAACTATGGCTACACCTTC. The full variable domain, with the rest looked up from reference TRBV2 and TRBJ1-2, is EPEVTQTPSHQVTQMGQEVILRCVPISNHLYFYWYRQILGQKVEFLVSFYNNEISEKSEIFDDQFSVERPDGSNFTLKIRSTKLEDSAMYFCASSGDRGNYGYTFGSGTRLTVV.

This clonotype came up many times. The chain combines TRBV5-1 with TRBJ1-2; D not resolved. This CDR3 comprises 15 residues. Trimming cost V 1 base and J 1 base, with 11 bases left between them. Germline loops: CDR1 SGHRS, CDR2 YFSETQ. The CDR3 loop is CASSLRMGDNYGYTF. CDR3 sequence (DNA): TGCGCCAGCAGCTTGCGGATGGGAGATAACTATGGCTACACCTTC.

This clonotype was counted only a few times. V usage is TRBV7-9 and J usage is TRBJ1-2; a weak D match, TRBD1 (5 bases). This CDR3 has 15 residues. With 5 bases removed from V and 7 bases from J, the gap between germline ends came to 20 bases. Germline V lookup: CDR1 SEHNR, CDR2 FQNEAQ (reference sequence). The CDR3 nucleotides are TGTGCCAGCAGCCCCTTTGCGTTGGGGGAAGGTGGCTACACCTTC. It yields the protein CASSPFALGEGGYTF.

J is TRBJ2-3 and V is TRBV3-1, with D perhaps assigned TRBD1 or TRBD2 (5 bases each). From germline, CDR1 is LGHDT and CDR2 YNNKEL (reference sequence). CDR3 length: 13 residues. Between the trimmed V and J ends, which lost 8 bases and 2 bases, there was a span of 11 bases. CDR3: CASGDENTDTQYF. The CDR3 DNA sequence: TGTGCCAGCGGGGACGAGAACACAGATACGCAGTATTTT.

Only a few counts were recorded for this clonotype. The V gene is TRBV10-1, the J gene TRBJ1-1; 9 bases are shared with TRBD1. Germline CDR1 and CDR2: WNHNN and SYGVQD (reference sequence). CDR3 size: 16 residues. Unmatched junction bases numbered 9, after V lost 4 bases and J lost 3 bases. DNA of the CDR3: TGCGCCAGCAGTGCGGGACAGGGATTTTTGGACACTGAAGCTTTCTTT. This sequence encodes CASSAGQGFLDTEAFF.

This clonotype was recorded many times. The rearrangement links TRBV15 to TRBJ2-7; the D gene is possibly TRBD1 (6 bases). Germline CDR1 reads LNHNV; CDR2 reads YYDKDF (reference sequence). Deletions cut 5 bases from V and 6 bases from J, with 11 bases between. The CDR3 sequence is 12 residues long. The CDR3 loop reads CATSGTGTEQYF. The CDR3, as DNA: TGTGCCACCAGCGGTACAGGGACCGAGCAGTACTTC.

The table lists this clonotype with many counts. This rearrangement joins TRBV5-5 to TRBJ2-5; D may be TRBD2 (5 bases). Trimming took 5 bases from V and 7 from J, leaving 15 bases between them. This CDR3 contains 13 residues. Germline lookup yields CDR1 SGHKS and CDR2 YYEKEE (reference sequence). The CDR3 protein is CASRTGLAGTQYF. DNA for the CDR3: TGTGCCAGCAGAACGGGCCTCGCGGGGACCCAGTACTTC.